The 19 T cell receptor beta chains given below trace back to one sample, sequenced in a study of Ad26.COV2.S vaccination and SARS-CoV-2 variants. Profiling relied on immunoSEQ multiplex PCR, and the TCRdb table lists in-frame clones only, not all of them. Of 380,000 or so clones in the sample, roughly 80% are singletons; the top ten hold about 7.1%. Stated treatment: approximately 18 received Ad26.COV2.S at low or high dose, single or two shots; roughly five received placebo; per-sample allocation not given. Day 63 after the first vaccine or placebo injection was the time point for sampling. Material: peripheral blood, obtained in a trial of Ad26.COV2.S vaccine versus placebo. The origin of the receptors is a person aged 18-60 years who received the Ad26.COV2.S COVID-19 vaccine or a placebo.

The chain links TRBV5-6 to TRBJ1-1; the D is unclear. This CDR3 contains 15 residues. V shed 4 bases and J shed 1 base, with 14 bases lying between them. Germline assignment: CDR1 SGHDT and CDR2 YYEEEE. Written as DNA, the CDR3 is TGTGCCAGCAGCCCCCCGTTAAGGCCGAACACTGAAGCTTTCTTT. Amino acid sequence: CASSPPLRPNTEAFF.

This clone has more than one count but fewer than ten. The V gene is TRBV2, the J gene TRBJ1-1; D might be TRBD1 (5 bases). The V and J ends lost 6 bases and 3 bases respectively, with 11 bases between them. The CDR3 is made up of 13 amino acids. Germline V gene data show CDR1 as SNHLY and CDR2 as FYNNEI. As DNA, the CDR3 is TGTGCCAGCAGGAGTCGAGGGGACACTGAAGCTTTCTTT. Its protein product is CASRSRGDTEAFF. The full variable domain, completed using reference TRBV2 and TRBJ1-1, is EPEVTQTPSHQVTQMGQEVILRCVPISNHLYFYWYRQILGQKVEFLVSFYNNEISEKSEIFDDQFSVERPDGSNFTLKIRSTKLEDSAMYFCASRSRGDTEAFFGQGTRLTVV.

The gene calls are TRBV7-2 and TRBJ2-1; unclear D gene. Germline CDR1 SGHTA, CDR2 FQGNSA. The CDR3 has 15 residues. V was shortened by 0 bases and J by 3 bases, with 9 bases between the two germline ends. The CDR3 sequence: CASSLAWSVYNEQFF. DNA for the CDR3: TGTGCCAGCAGCTTAGCCTGGAGCGTCTACAATGAGCAGTTCTTC.

The CDR3 DNA is TGTGCCATCAGTGTCGGCGGGGTGGAGACCGGGGAGCTGTTTTTT. Protein sequence: CAISVGGVETGELFF. J is TRBJ2-2 and V is TRBV10-3, with D tentatively TRBD2 (6 bases). The CDR3 is made up of 15 amino acids. Germline V gene data show CDR1 as ENHRY and CDR2 as SYGVKD. The V and J ends lost 4 bases and 5 bases respectively, with 14 bases between them.

This chain joins TRBV5-8 and TRBJ2-5; the match to TRBD1 covers 10 bases. Germline V gene lookup returns CDR1 SGHTS and CDR2 YDEGEE. V shed 4 bases, J shed 6 bases, and the junction held 12 bases outside the gene matches. This CDR3 comprises 16 residues. DNA of the CDR3: TGTGCCAGCAGCCCAGAACCGGGACAGGGGAGAAAGACCCAGTACTTC. This sequence encodes CASSPEPGQGRKTQYF. Based on the CDR3 plus reference TRBV5-8 and TRBJ2-5, the full variable domain is EAGVTQSPTHLIKTRGQQATLRCSPISGHTSVYWYQQALGLGLQFLLWYDEGEERNRGNFPPRFSGRQFPNYSSELNVNALELEDSALYLCASSPEPGQGRKTQYFGPGTRLLVL.

The V call is TRBV21-1, the J call TRBJ1-5. TRBV21-1 is tagged as a pseudogene. CDR3 size: 17 residues. The CDR3 sequence: CASSKPGEGCSNQPQHF. The CDR3 coding sequence is TGTGCCAGCAGCAAACCCGGTGAAGGGTGTAGCAATCAGCCCCAGCATTTT.

The chain recombines TRBV9 with TRBJ2-2; D is perhaps TRBD2 (6 bases). Germline V lookup: CDR1 SGDLS, CDR2 YYNGEE. Deletions cut 2 bases from V and 4 bases from J, with 15 bases between. CDR3 length: 16 amino acids. CDR3 residues: CASSVPAAGSTGELFF. The CDR3 DNA reads as TGTGCCAGCAGCGTCCCGGCAGCGGGCTCCACCGGGGAGCTGTTTTTT.

The V and J genes are TRBV21-1 and TRBJ1-5; the table's D call of TRBD1 was not tested on the DNA. TRBV21-1 constitutes a pseudogene. The CDR3 consists of 14 residues. The CDR3: CASGLRQGHQPQHF. As DNA, the CDR3 is TGTGCCAGCGGACTCCGACAGGGGCATCAGCCCCAGCATTTT.

This rearrangement joins TRBV3-1 (or the pseudogene TRBV3-2) to TRBJ2-1; 9 bases line up with TRBD2. Germline trimming cut 5 bases from V and 6 bases from J; bases unmatched to any gene: 8. CDR3 length: 15 residues. CDR1 and CDR2 from the germline V gene are LGHDT and YNNKEL (reference sequence). The CDR3 sequence is CASSSRGGRVNEQFF. The CDR3 DNA follows: TGTGCCAGCAGCTCTAGGGGCGGGAGGGTCAATGAGCAGTTCTTC.

J is TRBJ1-4 and V is TRBV2; D gene ambiguous. The CDR3 totals 13 residues. The germline CDR1 and CDR2 sequences are SNHLY and FYNNEI. Trimming took 7 bases from V and 8 from J, leaving 14 bases between them. The CDR3 DNA is TGTGCCAGCATCGATAGCCTCTGGGAAAAACTGTTTTTT. Amino acid sequence: CASIDSLWEKLFF. The whole variable domain, filled in from reference TRBV2 and TRBJ1-4, reads EPEVTQTPSHQVTQMGQEVILRCVPISNHLYFYWYRQILGQKVEFLVSFYNNEISEKSEIFDDQFSVERPDGSNFTLKIRSTKLEDSAMYFCASIDSLWEKLFFGSGTQLSVL.

V usage is TRBV4-1 and J usage is TRBJ2-7; 8 bases are shared with TRBD2. V lost 4 bases, J lost 4 bases, and 6 bases stayed unmatched. Looked up from germline, CDR1 is MGHRA and CDR2 is YSYEKL. CDR3 length: 14 residues. CDR3 loop: CASSPNSGTYEQYF. The CDR3, as DNA: TGCGCCAGCAGCCCCAATAGCGGGACGTACGAGCAGTACTTC.

The chain carries TRBV7-2 and TRBJ2-1; the D is unclear. Germline V gene data show CDR1 as SGHTA and CDR2 as FQGNSA. V lost 8 bases and J 0 bases, leaving 11 bases between the germline ends. This CDR3 has 14 residues. The CDR3 sequence: CASGGVSSYNEQFF. CDR3 bases: TGTGCCAGCGGTGGCGTTAGCTCCTACAATGAGCAGTTCTTC.

CDR3 bases: TGTGCCAGCAGCGCGACTAGCGGGATATCTGAGCAGTTCTTC. It codes for CASSATSGISEQFF. J is TRBJ2-1 and V is TRBV9; TRBD2 matches at 11 bases. The V gene's germline CDR1 is SGDLS and CDR2 YYNGEE. J lost 9 bases, V lost 3 bases, and 5 bases had no gene match. The CDR3 covers 14 residues.

The V and J genes are TRBV7-8 and TRBJ2-7; weak D call: TRBD1 (5 bases). The CDR3 loop spans 15 amino acids. Germline values: CDR1 SGHVS, CDR2 FQNEAQ. Trimming took 3 bases from V and 3 from J, leaving 15 bases between them. Here the CDR3 DNA reads TGTGCCAGCAGCTTTAGTACAGGACCCATCTACGAGCAGTACTTC. Translation: CASSFSTGPIYEQYF.

This clone was counted a single time. The CDR3 DNA reads as TGCAGCGTTACATCACCGGGACTAGGATTTGGAGAGACCCAGTACTTC. It yields the protein CSVTSPGLGFGETQYF. This chain uses TRBV29-1 with TRBJ2-5; 8 nucleotides line up with TRBD2. There are 16 residues in the CDR3. From germline, CDR1 is SQVTM and CDR2 ANQGSEA. J gave up 4 bases and V 5 bases, and 15 bases lay outside the gene matches.

The chain has TRBV4-3 and TRBJ2-7, with D perhaps given as TRBD1 or TRBD2 (5 bases each). The CDR3 covers 15 residues. Germline V gene data show CDR1 as LGHNA and CDR2 as YSLEER. Between the trimmed V and J ends, which lost 1 base and 4 bases, there was a span of 14 bases. DNA of the CDR3: TGCGCCAGCAGCCAAGCTCAAGGGACCATGTACGAGCAGTACTTC. Residues: CASSQAQGTMYEQYF.

DNA of the CDR3: TGTGCCAGCTCACAGGGTGGGCGCTATGGCTACACCTTC. This gives the protein CASSQGGRYGYTF. This sequence joins TRBV18 and TRBJ1-2; D not resolved. Germline V gene lookup returns CDR1 KGHSH and CDR2 LQKENI. Trimming cost V 4 bases and J 4 bases, with 10 bases left between them. The CDR3 extends over 13 amino acids. The full variable domain, in which reference TRBV18 and TRBJ1-2 provide the parts outside the CDR3, is NAGVMQNPRHLVRRRGQEARLRCSPMKGHSHVYWYRQLPEEGLKFMVYLQKENIIDESGMPKERFSAEFPKEGPSILRIQQVVRGDSAAYFCASSQGGRYGYTFGSGTRLTVV.

V is TRBV7-2 and J is TRBJ2-5; no firm D call. Germline V gives CDR1 SGHTA, CDR2 FQGNSA. V lost 1 base to trimming and J lost 7 bases, with 10 bases between them. The length of the CDR3 is 13 residues. CDR3 residues: CASSLGLVGTQYF. The DNA for the CDR3 is TGTGCCAGCAGCTTAGGTCTAGTAGGGACCCAGTACTTC.

The rearrangement uses TRBV27 and TRBJ1-1; D might be TRBD1 (5 bases). The ends were cut back, 8 bases at V and 6 bases at J, with 22 bases in the middle. CDR1 is MNHEY and CDR2 is SMNVEV in the germline V gene (reference sequence). There are 15 residues in the CDR3. CDR3 sequence: CASEGRAPGLAEAFF. In DNA form, the CDR3 reads TGTGCCAGCGAGGGCAGGGCCCCGGGACTAGCTGAAGCTTTCTTT.